Presented here are 6 T cell receptor beta chains from one specimen sequenced in a study of T-cell memory formation after mild COVID-19. MiXCR was run by TCRdb on the 5' RACE reads, yielding one entry per CDR3 protein. The sample lists 55,000 to 80,000 distinct CDR3 sequences; less than 9.5% were seen once. Material: PBMCs or a T cell subset sorted from them (not recorded which). The receptors derive from a man aged 18 to 29 who had mild COVID-19 (a few samples of this study predate the infection). Cell type and time point are not known.

This clonotype has a count of ten or more. The V and J genes are TRBV6-5 and TRBJ2-1; TRBD2 matches 8 bases. Trimming took 5 bases from V and 0 from J; bases not matched to a gene: 12. The germline gives CDR1 MNHEY, CDR2 SVGAGI. CDR3 length: 18 amino acids. The CDR3 sequence is CASSLLAGQPSSYNEQFF. CDR3 nucleotide sequence: TGTGCCAGCAGTCTCCTAGCGGGCCAACCGAGCTCCTACAATGAGCAGTTCTTC.

V usage is TRBV3-1 and J usage is TRBJ2-7; 9 bases match TRBD1. This CDR3 is built from 16 residues. The germline CDR1 and CDR2 sequences are LGHDT and YNNKEL (reference sequence). V gave up 1 base and J gave up 11 bases; unmatched junction bases: 15. For the CDR3, the DNA is TGTGCCAGCAGCCAAGGTTCTCCGGGACAGGGTTATCGGGAGTACTTC. This sequence encodes CASSQGSPGQGYREYF.

The chain joins TRBV12-3 or TRBV12-4 to TRBJ1-2; 9 bases line up with TRBD1. The junction had 7 bases not matched to a gene; V was cut back by 2 bases and J by 0 bases. The CDR3 contains 17 residues. Here the CDR3 reads CASSLWGTGIPNYGYTF. The DNA of the CDR3 is TGTGCCAGCAGTTTATGGGGGACAGGGATTCCTAACTATGGCTACACCTTC.

This clonotype was counted ten times or more. The chain links TRBV5-1 to TRBJ2-5, with 9 bases matching TRBD1. CDR3 length equals 14 residues. In germline, CDR1 is SGHRS, CDR2 YFSETQ. V was pared by 4 bases and J by 3 bases, with 4 bases of the junction left unmatched. CDR3: CASSPTGGEETQYF. CDR3 nucleotide sequence: TGCGCCAGCAGCCCAACAGGGGGCGAAGAGACCCAGTACTTC.

This clonotype is classed as medium-sized. The V call is TRBV7-2, the J call TRBJ2-6; D gene ambiguous. V lost 0 bases and J lost 1, with 10 bases in between. Germline loops: CDR1 SGHTA, CDR2 FQGNSA. This CDR3 spans 17 amino acids. Here the CDR3 reads CASSLAYLRSGANVLTF. The CDR3 nucleotides are TGTGCCAGCAGCTTAGCGTATTTGAGGTCTGGGGCCAACGTCCTGACTTTC.

This clonotype was counted only a few times. This chain joins TRBV6-2 or TRBV6-3 and TRBJ2-1, with unresolved D. The CDR3 extends over 16 amino acids. CDR1 MNHEY and CDR2 SVGEGT come from the germline V gene. With 2 bases removed from V and 1 base from J, the gap between germline ends came to 12 bases. The CDR3 reads CASSYRMDKSYNEQFF. In DNA, the CDR3 is TGTGCCAGCAGTTACCGGATGGATAAGTCCTACAATGAGCAGTTCTTC.